The sample holds a few counts of the clone carrying this TCR beta chain. Its antigen is as yet unknown. V gave up 8 bases and J gave up 2 bases, with 13 bases separating them. The CDR3 is 14 amino acids. Germline assignment: CDR1 LNHDA and CDR2 SQIVND (reference sequence). This sample is part of a study of T-cell memory formation after mild COVID-19. MiXCR was run by TCRdb on the 5' RACE reads, yielding one entry per CDR3 protein. The table records 470,000 or so distinct CDR3 sequences, roughly 25% of them present only once. Whole-study findings and limits: Contracting clones from day 15 to 85 showed balanced CD4/CD8; later expanders favored CD4+. Cross-reactive memory appears to have joined, as suggested by some responding clones showing up in pre-infection memory. Nothing showed for sure that second-wave clones peaking on day 37 were SARS-CoV-2 specific.

The chain recombines TRBV19 with TRBJ1-3, with a possible D match to TRBD1 (6 bases). The sequenced sample was PBMCs or a T cell subset sorted from them (not recorded which). This receptor was obtained from an adult woman who had mild COVID-19 (a few samples of this study predate the infection). Cell type and time point are not known. The CDR3 bases are TGTGCCAGTTCAATAAACAGGGCTGGAAACACCATATATTTT. It encodes CASSINRAGNTIYF.